This T cell receptor (beta chain) was profiled in a study of control samples from healthy donors and cancer patients. Sequencing used immunoSEQ multiplex PCR; TCRdb keeps in-frame clones, though not all of them. The table lists under 150,000 clones, about 88% of them singletons. Germline V gene sequence: CDR1 SGHRS, CDR2 YFSETQ. V shed 0 bases and J 3 bases; nucleotides not matched to a gene: 7. This CDR3 has 17 residues. Sequencing was done on a sample of blood. The V call is TRBV5-1, the J call TRBJ2-3; 10 nucleotides align to TRBD1. This sequence originates from a woman in her 70s in good health. The CDR3 reads CASSLGLPGQGTDTQYF. CDR3 DNA sequence: TGCGCCAGCAGCTTGGGCCTCCCGGGACAGGGGACAGATACGCAGTATTTT.